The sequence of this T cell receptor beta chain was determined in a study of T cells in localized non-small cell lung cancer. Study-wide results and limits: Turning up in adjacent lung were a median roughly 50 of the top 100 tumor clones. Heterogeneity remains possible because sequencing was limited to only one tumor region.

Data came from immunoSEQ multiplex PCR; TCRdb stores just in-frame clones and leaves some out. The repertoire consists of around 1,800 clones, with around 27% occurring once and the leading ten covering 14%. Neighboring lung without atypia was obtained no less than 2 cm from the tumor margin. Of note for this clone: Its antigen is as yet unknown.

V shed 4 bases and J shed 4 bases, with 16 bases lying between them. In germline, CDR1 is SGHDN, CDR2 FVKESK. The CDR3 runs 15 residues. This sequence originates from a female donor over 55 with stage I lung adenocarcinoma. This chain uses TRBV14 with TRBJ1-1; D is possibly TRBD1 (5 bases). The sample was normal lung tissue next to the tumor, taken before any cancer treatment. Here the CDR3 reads CASSPAGSLATEAFF. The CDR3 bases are TGTGCCAGCAGCCCAGCAGGGAGTTTGGCCACTGAAGCTTTCTTT.